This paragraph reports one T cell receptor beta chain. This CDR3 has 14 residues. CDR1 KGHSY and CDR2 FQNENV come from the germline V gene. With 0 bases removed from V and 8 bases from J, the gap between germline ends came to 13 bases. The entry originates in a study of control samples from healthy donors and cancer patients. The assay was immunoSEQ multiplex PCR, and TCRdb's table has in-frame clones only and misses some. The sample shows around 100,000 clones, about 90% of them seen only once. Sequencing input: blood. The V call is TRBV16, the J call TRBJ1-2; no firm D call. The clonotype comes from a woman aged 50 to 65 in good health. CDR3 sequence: CASSQSEALEGYTF. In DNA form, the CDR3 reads TGTGCCAGCAGCCAATCAGAGGCTTTGGAAGGCTACACCTTC.